Listed below are T cell receptor beta chains from one sample, sequenced in a study of vaccination effects on CD4 cells after COVID-19. This table comes from immunoSEQ multiplex PCR, and its TCRdb copy is limited to in-frame clones, with some not included. The data show some 68,000 clones, about 79% seen once. These receptors have no known antigen. Here the sequenced sample was CD4+ T cells from PBMCs cultured with HCoV-OC43 spike peptides, taken before COVID-19 vaccination. These receptors were collected from a human donor who received a COVID-19 vaccine. Each CDR3 is given with its conserved first and last residue. Each record gives: clone size, V gene, D gene, J gene, CDR3 protein, CDR3 DNA. The D gene is left open where the match is weak. Clone size is shown for a subset of rows, as once, few, many or a class of expanded clone.

size: -; V: TRBV15; D: -; J: TRBJ1-1; CDR3: CATSRGAFMNTEAFF; DNA: TGTGCCACCAGCAGAGGGGCTTTTATGAACACTGAAGCTTTCTTT
size: -; V: TRBV6-4; D: -; J: TRBJ1-6; CDR3: CASSDGPPWNSPLHF; DNA: TGTGCCAGCAGTGACGGACCCCCCTGGAATTCACCCCTCCACTTT
size: -; V: TRBV6-5; D: -; J: TRBJ1-1; CDR3: CASSYRGENTEAFF; DNA: TGTGCCAGCAGTTATAGGGGAGAGAACACTGAAGCTTTCTTT
size: -; V: TRBV5-1; D: -; J: TRBJ1-4; CDR3: CASSLTGATNEKLFF; DNA: TGCGCCAGCAGCCTAACAGGAGCAACTAATGAAAAACTGTTTTTT
size: once; V: TRBV6-5; D: TRBD1; J: TRBJ1-2; CDR3: CASSGQVIAGYTF; DNA: TGTGCCTCGTCCGGACAGGTTATAGCGGGCTACACCTTC
size: -; V: TRBV18; D: TRBD1; J: TRBJ1-6; CDR3: CASSSTGQGAAGPLHF; DNA: TGTGCCAGCTCATCTACCGGACAGGGGGCAGCAGGACCCCTCCACTTT
size: medium-sized; V: TRBV29-1; D: -; J: TRBJ1-2; CDR3: CSVEPGPTHGYTF; DNA: TGCAGCGTTGAACCGGGACCCACCCACGGCTACACCTTC
size: few; V: TRBV3-1/TRBV3-2; D: -; J: TRBJ1-1; CDR3: CASSQDGRNTEAFF; DNA: TGTGCCAGCAGCCAAGATGGGAGGAACACTGAAGCTTTCTTT
size: -; V: TRBV7-8; D: -; J: TRBJ2-1; CDR3: CASSLEGRDNEQFF; DNA: TGTGCCAGCAGCTTAGAAGGTCGGGACAATGAGCAGTTCTTC
size: once; V: TRBV6-5; D: TRBD1; J: TRBJ2-5; CDR3: CASNPGGWGTQYF; DNA: TGTGCCAGCAATCCAGGGGGATGGGGGACCCAGTACTTC
size: -; V: TRBV7-9; D: -; J: TRBJ1-1; CDR3: CASSLDIGTRNTEAFF; DNA: TGTGCCAGCAGCTTAGATATCGGGACACGGAACACTGAAGCTTTCTTT
size: once; V: TRBV7-2; D: -; J: TRBJ1-2; CDR3: CASSLAEGVNYGYTF; DNA: TGTGCCAGCAGCTTAGCGGAGGGGGTTAACTATGGCTACACCTTC
size: -; V: TRBV10-3; D: -; J: TRBJ1-1; CDR3: CAISEVGTANTEAFF; DNA: TGTGCCATCAGTGAGGTAGGGACGGCGAACACTGAAGCTTTCTTT
size: -; V: TRBV7-2; D: -; J: TRBJ2-5; CDR3: CASSLDSYQETQYF; DNA: TGTGCCAGCAGCTTAGACTCCTATCAAGAGACCCAGTACTTC
size: -; V: TRBV5-1; D: TRBD1; J: TRBJ1-5; CDR3: CASSLGAQGTGLSNQPQHF; DNA: TGCGCCAGCAGCTTAGGGGCACAGGGGACGGGGCTTAGCAATCAGCCCCAGCATTTT
size: -; V: TRBV5-5; D: TRBD1; J: TRBJ2-4; CDR3: CASSTGQVAKNIQYF; DNA: TGTGCCAGCAGCACAGGACAGGTGGCCAAAAACATTCAGTACTTC
size: -; V: TRBV5-1; D: -; J: TRBJ1-2; CDR3: CASSPWRQQLYGYTF; DNA: TGCGCCAGCAGCCCATGGCGACAGCAACTCTATGGCTACACCTTC
size: few; V: TRBV30; D: -; J: TRBJ1-1; CDR3: CAWSGQLNTEAFF; DNA: TGTGCCTGGAGTGGACAGCTGAACACTGAAGCTTTCTTT
size: -; V: TRBV9; D: TRBD1; J: TRBJ1-6; CDR3: CASSATGAGTYNSPLHF; DNA: TGTGCCAGCAGCGCCACAGGGGCCGGTACCTATAATTCACCCCTCCACTTT
size: -; V: TRBV29-1; D: -; J: TRBJ1-2; CDR3: CSAGTHNYGYTF; DNA: TGCAGCGCTGGGACACACAACTATGGCTACACCTTC
size: -; V: TRBV12-3/TRBV12-4; D: -; J: TRBJ1-3; CDR3: CASSGGSGNTIYF; DNA: TGTGCCAGCAGCGGGGGCTCTGGAAACACCATATATTTT
size: -; V: TRBV7-9; D: -; J: TRBJ1-1; CDR3: CASSLVPSLNTEAFF; DNA: TGTGCCAGCAGCTTAGTTCCGAGCTTGAACACTGAAGCTTTCTTT
size: -; V: TRBV9; D: -; J: TRBJ2-4; CDR3: CASSPRRRGHEDIQYF; DNA: TGTGCCAGCAGCCCGAGGAGGCGGGGGCATGAAGACATTCAGTACTTC
size: -; V: TRBV5-1; D: -; J: TRBJ2-3; CDR3: CASSFRPGGRLADTQYF; DNA: TGCGCCAGCAGCTTCAGGCCAGGGGGGAGATTAGCAGATACGCAGTATTTT
size: -; V: TRBV30; D: -; J: TRBJ1-1; CDR3: CACRRQSMNTEAFF; DNA: TGTGCCTGCCGAAGACAGTCCATGAACACTGAAGCTTTCTTT
size: -; V: TRBV7-2; D: -; J: TRBJ2-5; CDR3: CASSSQETQYF; DNA: TGTGCCAGCAGCTCACAAGAGACCCAGTACTTC
size: -; V: TRBV12-3/TRBV12-4; D: TRBD1; J: TRBJ1-5; CDR3: CASSRTGGQPQHF; DNA: TGTGCCAGCAGTCGGACAGGTGGCCAGCCCCAGCATTTT
size: few; V: TRBV3-1/TRBV3-2; D: -; J: TRBJ1-1; CDR3: CASSQGLNTEAFF; DNA: TGTGCCAGCAGCCAAGGACTGAACACTGAAGCTTTCTTT
size: few; V: TRBV18; D: -; J: TRBJ2-2; CDR3: CASSPLRQGSAGELFF; DNA: TGTGCCAGCTCACCACTTCGGCAGGGGAGCGCCGGGGAGCTGTTTTTT
size: -; V: TRBV5-1; D: -; J: TRBJ1-2; CDR3: CASSLVRPSLAGDGYTF; DNA: TGCGCCAGCAGCTTGGTCAGACCCTCCCTAGCGGGGGATGGCTACACCTTC
size: -; V: TRBV24-1; D: -; J: TRBJ2-1; CDR3: CATSGGQYNEQFF; DNA: TGTGCCACCAGTGGTGGACAGTACAATGAGCAGTTCTTC
size: -; V: TRBV5-1; D: TRBD2; J: TRBJ2-3; CDR3: CASSLEGGTDTQYF; DNA: TGCGCCAGCAGCCTAGAGGGAGGGACAGATACGCAGTATTTT
size: -; V: TRBV5-1; D: -; J: TRBJ1-5; CDR3: CASSLASNQPQHF; DNA: TGCGCCAGCAGCTTGGCCAGCAATCAGCCCCAGCATTTT
size: -; V: TRBV24-1; D: -; J: TRBJ1-2; CDR3: CATRGRTPPWGGYGYTF; DNA: TGTGCCACCAGGGGGAGGACACCGCCGTGGGGCGGCTATGGCTACACCTTC
size: few; V: TRBV11-2; D: -; J: TRBJ1-1; CDR3: CASSPRLGTENTEAFF; DNA: TGTGCCAGCAGCCCCCGACTCGGGACGGAGAACACTGAAGCTTTCTTT
size: few; V: TRBV10-3; D: -; J: TRBJ1-3; CDR3: CAISQLSSGNTIYF; DNA: TGTGCCATCAGTCAGTTGAGCTCTGGAAACACCATATATTTT
size: few; V: TRBV7-8; D: -; J: TRBJ2-5; CDR3: CASSLLWRGETQYF; DNA: TGTGCCAGCAGCCTTCTGTGGCGCGGGGAAACCCAGTACTTC